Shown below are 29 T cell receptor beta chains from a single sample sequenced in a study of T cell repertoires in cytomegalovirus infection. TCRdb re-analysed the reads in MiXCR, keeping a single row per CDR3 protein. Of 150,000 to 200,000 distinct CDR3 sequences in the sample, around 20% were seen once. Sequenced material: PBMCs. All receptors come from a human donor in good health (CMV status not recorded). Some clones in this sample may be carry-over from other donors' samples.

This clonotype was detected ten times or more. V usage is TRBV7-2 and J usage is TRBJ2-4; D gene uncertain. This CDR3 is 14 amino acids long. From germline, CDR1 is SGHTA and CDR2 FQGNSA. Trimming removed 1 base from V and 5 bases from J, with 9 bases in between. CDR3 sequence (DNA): TGTGCCAGCAGCTTAGGTGGTCAGGAAAACATTCAGTACTTC. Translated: CASSLGGQENIQYF.

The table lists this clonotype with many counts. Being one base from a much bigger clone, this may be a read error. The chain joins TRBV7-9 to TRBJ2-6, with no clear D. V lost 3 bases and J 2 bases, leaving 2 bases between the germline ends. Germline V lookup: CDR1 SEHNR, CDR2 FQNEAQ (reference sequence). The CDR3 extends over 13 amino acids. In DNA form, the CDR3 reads TGTGCCAGCAGCTTGACTGGGGCCAACGTCCTGACTTTC. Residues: CASSLTGANVLTF.

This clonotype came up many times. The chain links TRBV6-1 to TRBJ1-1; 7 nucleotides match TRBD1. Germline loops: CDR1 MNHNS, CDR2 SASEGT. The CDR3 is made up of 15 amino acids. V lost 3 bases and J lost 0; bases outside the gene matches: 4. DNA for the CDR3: TGTGCCAGCAGTGAGAGACAGGGCCTGAACACTGAAGCTTTCTTT. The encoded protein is CASSERQGLNTEAFF.

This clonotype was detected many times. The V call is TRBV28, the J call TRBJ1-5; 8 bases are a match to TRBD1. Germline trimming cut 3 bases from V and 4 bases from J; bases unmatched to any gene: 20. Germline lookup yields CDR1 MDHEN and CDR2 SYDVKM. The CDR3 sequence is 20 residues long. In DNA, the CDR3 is TGTGCCAGCAGTTTCTTTTTGGCCAGCGAGGGACAGGCATTTAATCAGCCCCAGCATTTT. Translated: CASSFFLASEGQAFNQPQHF.

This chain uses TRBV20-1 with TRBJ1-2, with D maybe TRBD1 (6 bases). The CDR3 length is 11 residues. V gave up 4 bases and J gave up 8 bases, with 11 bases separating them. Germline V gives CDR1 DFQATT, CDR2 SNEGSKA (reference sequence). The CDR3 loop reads CSAIGQLGYTF. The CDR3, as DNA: TGCAGTGCTATTGGACAGTTGGGCTACACCTTC.

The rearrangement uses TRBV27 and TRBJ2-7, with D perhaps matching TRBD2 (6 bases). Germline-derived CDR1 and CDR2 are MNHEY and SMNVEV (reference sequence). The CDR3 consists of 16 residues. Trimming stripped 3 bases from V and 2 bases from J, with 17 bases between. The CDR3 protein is CASSFGAGQGTYEQYF. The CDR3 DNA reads TGTGCCAGCAGTTTCGGCGCGGGGCAGGGTACCTACGAGCAGTACTTC.

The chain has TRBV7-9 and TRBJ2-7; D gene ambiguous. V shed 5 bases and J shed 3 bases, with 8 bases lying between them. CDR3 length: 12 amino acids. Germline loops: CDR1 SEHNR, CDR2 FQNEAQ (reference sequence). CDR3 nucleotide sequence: TGTGCCAGCAGCCTTCAGAACTACGAGCAGTACTTC. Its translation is CASSLQNYEQYF.

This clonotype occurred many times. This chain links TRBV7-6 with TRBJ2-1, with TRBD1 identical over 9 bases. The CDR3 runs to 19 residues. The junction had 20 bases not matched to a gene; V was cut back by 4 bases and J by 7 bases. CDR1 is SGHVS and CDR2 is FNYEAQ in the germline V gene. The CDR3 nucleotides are TGTGCCAGCAGCTATCGGGGACAGGGACTTCTTACTACTCAAAATGAGCAGTTCTTC. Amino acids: CASSYRGQGLLTTQNEQFF.

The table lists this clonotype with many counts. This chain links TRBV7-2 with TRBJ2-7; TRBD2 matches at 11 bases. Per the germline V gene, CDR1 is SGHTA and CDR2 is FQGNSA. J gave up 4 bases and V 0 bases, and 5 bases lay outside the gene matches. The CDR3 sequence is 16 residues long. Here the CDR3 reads CASSLASGTSGYEQYF. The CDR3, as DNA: TGTGCCAGCAGCTTAGCCTCCGGGACTAGCGGATACGAGCAGTACTTC. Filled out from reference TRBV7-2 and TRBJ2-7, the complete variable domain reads GAGVSQSPSNKVTEKGKDVELRCDPISGHTALYWYRQSLGQGLEFLIYFQGNSAPDKSGLPSDRFSAERTGGSVSTLTIQRTQQEDSAVYLCASSLASGTSGYEQYFGPGTRLTVT.

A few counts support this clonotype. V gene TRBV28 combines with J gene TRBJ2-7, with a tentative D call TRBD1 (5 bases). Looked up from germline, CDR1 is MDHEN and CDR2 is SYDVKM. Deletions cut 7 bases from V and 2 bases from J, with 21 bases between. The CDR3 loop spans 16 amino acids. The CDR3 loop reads CASTSDGQGRPYEQYF. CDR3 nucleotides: TGTGCCAGCACCTCGGACGGCCAGGGAAGACCCTACGAGCAGTACTTC.

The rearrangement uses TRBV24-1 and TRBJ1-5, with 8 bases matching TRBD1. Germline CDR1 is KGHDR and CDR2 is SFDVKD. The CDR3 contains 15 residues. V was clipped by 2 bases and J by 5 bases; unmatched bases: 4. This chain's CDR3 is CATSDSQGAYQPQHF. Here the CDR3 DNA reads TGTGCCACCAGTGATTCTCAGGGGGCTTATCAGCCCCAGCATTTT.

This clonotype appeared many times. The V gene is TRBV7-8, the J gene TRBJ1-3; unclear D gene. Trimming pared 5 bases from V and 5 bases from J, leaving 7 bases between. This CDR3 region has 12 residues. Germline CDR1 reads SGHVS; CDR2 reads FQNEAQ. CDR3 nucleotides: TGTGCCAGCAGCCACTCCAGAAACACCATATATTTT. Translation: CASSHSRNTIYF.

DNA of the CDR3: TGTGCCAGCAGCTACGGACTAGCGGTTGGAAACATTCAGTACTTC. Translating it yields CASSYGLAVGNIQYF. This chain connects TRBV6-5 to TRBJ2-4, with 10 bases lining up with TRBD2. Germline CDR1 MNHEY, CDR2 SVGAGI. V shed 6 bases and J 6 bases; nucleotides not matched to a gene: 8. This CDR3 is 15 amino acids long.

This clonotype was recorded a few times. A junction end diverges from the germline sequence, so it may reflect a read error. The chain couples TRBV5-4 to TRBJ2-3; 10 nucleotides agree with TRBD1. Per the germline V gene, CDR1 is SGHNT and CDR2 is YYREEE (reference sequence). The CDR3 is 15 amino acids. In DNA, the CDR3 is TGTGCCAGCAGGTTGGACAGGGGGTTCACAGATACGCAGTATTTT. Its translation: CASRLDRGFTDTQYF.

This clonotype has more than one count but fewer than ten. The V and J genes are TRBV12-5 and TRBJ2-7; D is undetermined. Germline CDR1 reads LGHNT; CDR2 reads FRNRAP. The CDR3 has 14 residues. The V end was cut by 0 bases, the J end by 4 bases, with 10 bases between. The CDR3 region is CASGLVPDGYEQYF. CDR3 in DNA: TGTGCTAGTGGTTTGGTTCCGGACGGTTACGAGCAGTACTTC. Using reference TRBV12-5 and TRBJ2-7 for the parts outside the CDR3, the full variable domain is DARVTQTPRHKVTEMGQEVTMRCQPILGHNTVFWYRQTMMQGLELLAYFRNRAPLDDSGMPKDRFSAEMPDATLATLKIQPSEPRDSAVYFCASGLVPDGYEQYFGPGTRLTVT.

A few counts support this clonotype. In DNA, the CDR3 is TGTGCCAGCAGCGTAGATGGTAGTAGCGGGATGTACGAGCAGTACTTC. This gives the protein CASSVDGSSGMYEQYF. The chain has TRBV9 and TRBJ2-7; TRBD2 agrees at 8 bases. Germline V gene data show CDR1 as SGDLS and CDR2 as YYNGEE. CDR3 length: 16 residues. V was clipped by 0 bases and J by 4 bases; unmatched bases: 9.

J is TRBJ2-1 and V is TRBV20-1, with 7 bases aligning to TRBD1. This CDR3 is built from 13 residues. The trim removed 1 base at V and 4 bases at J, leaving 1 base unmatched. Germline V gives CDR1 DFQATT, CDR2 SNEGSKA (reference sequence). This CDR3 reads CSARGGQYNEQFF. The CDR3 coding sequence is TGCAGTGCTAGAGGGGGACAGTACAATGAGCAGTTCTTC.

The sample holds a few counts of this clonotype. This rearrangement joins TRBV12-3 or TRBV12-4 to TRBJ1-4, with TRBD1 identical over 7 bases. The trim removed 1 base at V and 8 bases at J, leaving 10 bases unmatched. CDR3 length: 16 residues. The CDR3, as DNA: TGTGCCAGCAGTTTAGGGTCTAGGGGGCGCAAAGAAAAACTGTTTTTT. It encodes CASSLGSRGRKEKLFF.

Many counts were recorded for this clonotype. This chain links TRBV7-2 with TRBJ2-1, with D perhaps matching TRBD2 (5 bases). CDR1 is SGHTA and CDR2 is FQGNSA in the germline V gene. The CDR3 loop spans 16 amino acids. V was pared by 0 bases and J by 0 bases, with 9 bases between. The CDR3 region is CASSLAEGSSYNEQFF. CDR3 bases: TGTGCCAGCAGCTTAGCCGAAGGGAGCTCCTACAATGAGCAGTTCTTC.

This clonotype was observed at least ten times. DNA for the CDR3: TGCGCCAGCAGCTCGGGAGGGCCCGCCCTTGGCGAAAAACTGTTTTTT. Translated, it gives CASSSGGPALGEKLFF. The chain recombines TRBV5-1 with TRBJ1-4; D is undetermined. CDR3 size: 16 residues. Germline-derived CDR1 and CDR2 are SGHRS and YFSETQ. The ends were cut back, 3 bases at V and 8 bases at J, with 20 bases in the middle.

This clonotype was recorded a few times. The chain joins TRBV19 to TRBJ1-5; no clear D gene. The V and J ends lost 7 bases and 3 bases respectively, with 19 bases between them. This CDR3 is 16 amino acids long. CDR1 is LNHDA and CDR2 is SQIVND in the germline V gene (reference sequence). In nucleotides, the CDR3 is TGTGCCAGTATTACTGTACATCGGACGGACAATCAGCCCCAGCATTTT. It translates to CASITVHRTDNQPQHF. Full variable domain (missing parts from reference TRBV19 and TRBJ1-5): DGGITQSPKYLFRKEGQNVTLSCEQNLNHDAMYWYRQDPGQGLRLIYYSQIVNDFQKGDIAEGYSVSREKKESFPLTVTSAQKNPTAFYLCASITVHRTDNQPQHFGDGTRLSIL.

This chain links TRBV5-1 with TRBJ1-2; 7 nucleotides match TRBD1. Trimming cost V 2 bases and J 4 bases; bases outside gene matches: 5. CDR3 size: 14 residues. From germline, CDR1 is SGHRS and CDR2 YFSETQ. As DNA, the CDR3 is TGCGCCAGCAGCTTACAACAGGGGAGCTATGGCTACACCTTC. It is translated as CASSLQQGSYGYTF.

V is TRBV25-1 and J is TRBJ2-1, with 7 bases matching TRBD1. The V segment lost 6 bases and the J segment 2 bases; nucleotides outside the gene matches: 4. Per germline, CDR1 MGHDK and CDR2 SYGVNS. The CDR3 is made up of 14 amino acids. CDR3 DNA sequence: TGTGCCAGCAGCCGGGACAGAACCTACAATGAGCAGTTCTTC. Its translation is CASSRDRTYNEQFF.

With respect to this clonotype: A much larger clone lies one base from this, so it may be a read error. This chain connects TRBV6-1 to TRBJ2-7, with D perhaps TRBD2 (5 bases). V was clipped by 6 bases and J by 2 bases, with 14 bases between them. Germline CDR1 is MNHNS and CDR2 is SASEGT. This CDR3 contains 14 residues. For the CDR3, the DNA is TGTGCCAGCAGCCGCGGGCCAGTGACCTACGAGCAGTACTTC. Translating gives CASSRGPVTYEQYF.

CDR3 residues: CASSLDTGTSSYEQYF. DNA for the CDR3: TGCGCCAGCAGCCTCGACACAGGGACCAGCTCCTACGAGCAGTACTTC. The gene calls are TRBV4-1 and TRBJ2-7; weak D call: TRBD1 (6 bases). The V gene lost 4 bases and the J gene lost 0 bases, with 16 bases spanning the gap. CDR3 length equals 16 residues. The germline CDR1 and CDR2 sequences are MGHRA and YSYEKL.

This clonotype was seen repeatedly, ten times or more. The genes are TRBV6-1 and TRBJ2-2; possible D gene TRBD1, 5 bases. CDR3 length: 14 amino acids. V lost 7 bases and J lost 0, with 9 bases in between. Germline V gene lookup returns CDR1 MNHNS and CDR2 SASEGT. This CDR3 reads CASIAGTNTGELFF. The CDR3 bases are TGTGCCAGCATTGCAGGGACGAACACCGGGGAGCTGTTTTTT.

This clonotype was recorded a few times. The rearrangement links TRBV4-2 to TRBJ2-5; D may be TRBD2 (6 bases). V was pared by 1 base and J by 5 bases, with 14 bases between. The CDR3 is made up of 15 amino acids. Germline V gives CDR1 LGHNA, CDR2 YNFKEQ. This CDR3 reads CASSQGNPGRETQYF. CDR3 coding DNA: TGTGCCAGCAGCCAAGGAAACCCGGGGAGGGAGACCCAGTACTTC.

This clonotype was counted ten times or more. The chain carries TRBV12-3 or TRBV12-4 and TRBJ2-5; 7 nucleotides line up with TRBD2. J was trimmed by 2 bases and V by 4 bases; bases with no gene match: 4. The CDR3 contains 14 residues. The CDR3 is CASSSRLAQETQYF. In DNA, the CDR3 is TGTGCCAGCAGTTCCCGACTAGCTCAAGAGACCCAGTACTTC.

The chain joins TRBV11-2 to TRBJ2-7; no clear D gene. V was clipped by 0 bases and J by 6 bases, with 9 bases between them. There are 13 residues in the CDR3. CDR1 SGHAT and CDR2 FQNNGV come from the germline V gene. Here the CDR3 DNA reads TGTGCCAGCAGCTTAGATCCCCCATTCGAGCAGTACTTC. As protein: CASSLDPPFEQYF.